This T cell receptor beta chain is drawn from a study of blood T cell repertoires in COVID-19. Study-level background: Sites across the United States, Italy and Spain contributed samples from acute and convalescent COVID-19.

Authors' data handling: Quantification of nucleated cells was approximated via reference gene primer amplification. Sequencing used immunoSEQ multiplex PCR; TCRdb keeps in-frame clones, though not all of them. V, J and clone size reflect that table, while D and trimming were determined from the DNA. The repertoire holds around 260,000 clones, with around 87% as singletons. The sample comprised peripheral blood. This TCR derives from a woman aged 45-60 years with acute or convalescent COVID-19.

The CDR3 here is CASSLDTVRQFF. The CDR3 DNA is TGTGCCAGCAGCTTAGACACAGTTCGGCAGTTCTTC. The V gene is TRBV7-9, the J gene TRBJ2-1; D remains unclear. The CDR3 is made up of 12 amino acids. Per the germline V gene, CDR1 is SEHNR and CDR2 is FQNEAQ (reference sequence). Trimming removed 1 base from V and 12 bases from J, with 10 bases in between.